A selection of T cell receptor beta chains follows, all from one sample in a study of shared clonotypes between healthy human individuals. The data were produced by immunoSEQ multiplex PCR, yet TCRdb's version contains in-frame clones alone and is incomplete. The sample lists 600,000 to 800,000 clones, around 70% occurring once. The sample comprised memory CD4+ T cells sorted from blood. These receptors were collected from a woman in her 30s in good health. Each CDR3 is given with its conserved first and last residue. D genes are given only for firm matches. For some rows the clone size is stated as once, few or many, or as a class when expanded; others skip it.

clone_size: NA
d_call: TRBD2
j_call: TRBJ2-3
v_call: TRBV25-1
cdr3_aa: CASRGGGRATADTQYF
cdr3_nt: TGTGCCAGCAGGGGCGGCGGGAGGGCCACGGCAGATACGCAGTATTTT

clone_size: NA
d_call: NA
j_call: TRBJ2-5
v_call: TRBV27
cdr3_aa: CASRMGGGSGYETQYF
cdr3_nt: TGTGCCAGCAGAATGGGGGGCGGGTCGGGGTATGAGACCCAGTACTTC

clone_size: NA
d_call: NA
j_call: TRBJ2-7
v_call: TRBV19
cdr3_aa: CASSIQGAEQYF
cdr3_nt: TGTGCCAGTAGTATACAGGGTGCCGAGCAGTACTTC

clone_size: NA
d_call: TRBD1
j_call: TRBJ1-5
v_call: TRBV19
cdr3_aa: CASSLTGGGQPQHF
cdr3_nt: TGTGCCAGTAGTTTAACAGGGGGCGGGCAGCCCCAGCATTTT

clone_size: NA
d_call: TRBD1
j_call: TRBJ2-1
v_call: TRBV5-1
cdr3_aa: CASSWTGVDNEQFF
cdr3_nt: TGCGCCAGCAGCTGGACAGGGGTCGACAATGAGCAGTTCTTC

clone_size: NA
d_call: NA
j_call: TRBJ2-5
v_call: TRBV19
cdr3_aa: CASSMQRETQYF
cdr3_nt: TGTGCCAGTAGTATGCAACGAGAGACCCAGTACTTC

clone_size: NA
d_call: TRBD1
j_call: TRBJ1-4
v_call: TRBV28
cdr3_aa: CASSSPTGGREKLFF
cdr3_nt: TGTGCCAGCAGTTCGCCTACAGGGGGAAGAGAAAAACTGTTTTTT

clone_size: NA
d_call: TRBD2
j_call: TRBJ2-1
v_call: TRBV9
cdr3_aa: CASSVTPGLAGRTHEQFF
cdr3_nt: TGTGCCAGCAGCGTGACCCCCGGACTAGCGGGAAGAACTCATGAGCAGTTCTTC

clone_size: NA
d_call: NA
j_call: TRBJ1-1
v_call: TRBV7-9
cdr3_aa: CASSSALTGNTEAFF
cdr3_nt: TGTGCCAGCAGCTCGGCGCTGACAGGGAACACTGAAGCTTTCTTT

clone_size: NA
d_call: NA
j_call: TRBJ2-1
v_call: TRBV2
cdr3_aa: CASSEDHGDEQFF
cdr3_nt: TGTGCCAGCAGTGAGGACCACGGAGATGAGCAGTTCTTC

clone_size: NA
d_call: TRBD1
j_call: TRBJ2-7
v_call: TRBV27
cdr3_aa: CASSLRQGDYEQYF
cdr3_nt: TGTGCCAGCAGTTTAAGACAGGGGGATTACGAGCAGTACTTC

clone_size: NA
d_call: NA
j_call: TRBJ2-5
v_call: TRBV5-4
cdr3_aa: CASSSLGGHLGETQYF
cdr3_nt: TGTGCCAGCAGTTCACTCGGGGGACACCTGGGGGAGACCCAGTACTTC

clone_size: few
d_call: TRBD1
j_call: TRBJ2-1
v_call: TRBV15
cdr3_aa: CATSSRPGGYNEQFF
cdr3_nt: TGTGCCACCAGCTCAAGGCCAGGGGGCTACAATGAGCAGTTCTTC

clone_size: NA
d_call: NA
j_call: TRBJ1-4
v_call: TRBV27
cdr3_aa: CASSFVQGGKLFF
cdr3_nt: TGTGCCAGCAGTTTCGTTCAAGGCGGAAAACTGTTTTTT

clone_size: NA
d_call: TRBD2
j_call: TRBJ2-1
v_call: TRBV18
cdr3_aa: CASSRGLAGGEQFF
cdr3_nt: TGTGCCAGCTCACGGGGACTAGCAGGCGGTGAGCAGTTCTTC

clone_size: NA
d_call: TRBD1
j_call: TRBJ2-5
v_call: TRBV5-1
cdr3_aa: CASRGQGAGETQYF
cdr3_nt: TGCGCCAGCAGAGGACAGGGGGCAGGGGAGACCCAGTACTTC

clone_size: NA
d_call: TRBD1
j_call: TRBJ1-1
v_call: TRBV7-9
cdr3_aa: CASSSRQGINTEAFF
cdr3_nt: TGTGCCAGCAGCTCCCGACAGGGAATTAACACTGAAGCTTTCTTT

clone_size: NA
d_call: NA
j_call: TRBJ2-7
v_call: TRBV5-1
cdr3_aa: CASSLDSSGTSYEQYF
cdr3_nt: TGCGCCAGCAGCTTGGATTCCAGCGGCACCTCCTACGAGCAGTACTTC

clone_size: NA
d_call: TRBD1
j_call: TRBJ1-5
v_call: TRBV6-5
cdr3_aa: CASSYSGGVQPQHF
cdr3_nt: TGTGCCAGCAGTTACTCAGGGGGCGTCCAGCCCCAGCATTTT

clone_size: few
d_call: NA
j_call: TRBJ1-2
v_call: TRBV5-1
cdr3_aa: CASSLASGIYGYTF
cdr3_nt: TGCGCCAGCAGCTTGGCCTCGGGGATCTATGGCTACACCTTC

clone_size: NA
d_call: NA
j_call: TRBJ2-2
v_call: TRBV5-1
cdr3_aa: CASSPDKELFF
cdr3_nt: TGCGCCAGCAGCCCGGATAAGGAGCTGTTTTTT

clone_size: NA
d_call: NA
j_call: TRBJ2-3
v_call: TRBV6-1
cdr3_aa: CASSEGHPRDTQYF
cdr3_nt: TGTGCCAGCAGTGAGGGACACCCAAGGGATACGCAGTATTTT

clone_size: NA
d_call: TRBD2
j_call: TRBJ2-7
v_call: TRBV11-3
cdr3_aa: CASSPNGEGYEQYF
cdr3_nt: TGTGCCAGCAGCCCGAACGGGGAGGGGTACGAGCAGTACTTC

clone_size: NA
d_call: NA
j_call: TRBJ2-7
v_call: TRBV7-9
cdr3_aa: CASSLAGVVEEQYF
cdr3_nt: TGTGCCAGCAGCTTAGCGGGAGTAGTCGAAGAGCAGTACTTC

clone_size: NA
d_call: TRBD2
j_call: TRBJ2-1
v_call: TRBV9
cdr3_aa: CASNPSGRLGNEQFF
cdr3_nt: TGTGCCAGCAACCCTAGCGGGAGATTGGGAAATGAGCAGTTCTTC

clone_size: NA
d_call: NA
j_call: TRBJ2-1
v_call: TRBV11-3
cdr3_aa: CASSLDPGVNEQFF
cdr3_nt: TGTGCCAGCAGCTTAGATCCGGGGGTCAATGAGCAGTTCTTC

clone_size: NA
d_call: NA
j_call: TRBJ1-1
v_call: TRBV7-2
cdr3_aa: CASSPRRRVMNTEAFF
cdr3_nt: TGTGCCAGCAGCCCGCGCAGGAGGGTTATGAACACTGAAGCTTTCTTT

clone_size: NA
d_call: TRBD2
j_call: TRBJ2-1
v_call: TRBV28
cdr3_aa: CASPPSGRAIYPEQFF
cdr3_nt: TGTGCCAGCCCCCCTAGCGGGAGGGCCATATATCCTGAGCAGTTCTTC

clone_size: NA
d_call: NA
j_call: TRBJ1-4
v_call: TRBV21-1
cdr3_aa: CASSKKLLGQGDEKLFF
cdr3_nt: TGTGCCAGCAGCAAAAAGCTTCTAGGACAGGGGGATGAAAAACTGTTTTTT

clone_size: NA
d_call: TRBD1
j_call: TRBJ2-7
v_call: TRBV5-1
cdr3_aa: CASSPWTGRDEQYF
cdr3_nt: TGCGCCAGCAGCCCCTGGACAGGTCGGGACGAGCAGTACTTC

clone_size: few
d_call: NA
j_call: TRBJ2-1
v_call: TRBV7-3
cdr3_aa: CASSFLGNNEQFF
cdr3_nt: TGTGCCAGCAGCTTTTTGGGGAACAATGAGCAGTTCTTC

clone_size: NA
d_call: NA
j_call: TRBJ1-1
v_call: TRBV19
cdr3_aa: CASSMPREGRPEAFF
cdr3_nt: TGTGCCAGTAGTATGCCCCGGGAGGGGAGGCCTGAAGCTTTCTTT

clone_size: NA
d_call: TRBD1
j_call: TRBJ2-1
v_call: TRBV5-1
cdr3_aa: CASTTAGTGVNEQFF
cdr3_nt: TGCGCCAGCACAACTGCCGGGACAGGGGTTAATGAGCAGTTCTTC

clone_size: once
d_call: NA
j_call: TRBJ1-5
v_call: TRBV6-1
cdr3_aa: CASKVERVAVEPQHF
cdr3_nt: TGTGCCAGCAAAGTCGAGCGGGTAGCAGTAGAGCCCCAGCATTTT

clone_size: NA
d_call: NA
j_call: TRBJ2-2
v_call: TRBV10-2
cdr3_aa: CASITGRRGELFF
cdr3_nt: TGCGCCAGCATTACGGGGAGACGCGGGGAGCTGTTTTTT

clone_size: NA
d_call: TRBD1
j_call: TRBJ1-2
v_call: TRBV28
cdr3_aa: CASSLDEFVGGQSNYGYTF
cdr3_nt: TGTGCCAGCAGTCTAGATGAGTTTGTGGGGGGACAGTCTAACTATGGCTACACCTTC

clone_size: NA
d_call: NA
j_call: TRBJ1-3
v_call: TRBV6-1
cdr3_aa: CASSEPYGTIYF
cdr3_nt: TGTGCCAGCAGTGAGCCTTATGGCACCATATATTTT

clone_size: few
d_call: NA
j_call: TRBJ1-1
v_call: TRBV6-4
cdr3_aa: CASRHPGQIQGGTEAFF
cdr3_nt: TGTGCCAGCCGTCATCCCGGTCAAATTCAGGGCGGAACCGAAGCTTTCTTT

clone_size: NA
d_call: NA
j_call: TRBJ2-2
v_call: TRBV2
cdr3_aa: CASTPERGFAGELFF
cdr3_nt: TGTGCCAGCACCCCCGAGAGGGGTTTTGCCGGGGAGCTGTTTTTT

clone_size: few
d_call: TRBD2
j_call: TRBJ2-1
v_call: TRBV6-5
cdr3_aa: CASSYSAAGAPFF
cdr3_nt: TGTGCCAGCAGTTACTCCGCTGCGGGAGCTCCGTTCTTC

clone_size: NA
d_call: NA
j_call: TRBJ2-7
v_call: TRBV4-2
cdr3_aa: CASSPLGAGLSYEQYF
cdr3_nt: TGTGCCAGCAGCCCCCTCGGAGCGGGCCTCTCCTACGAGCAGTACTTC

clone_size: NA
d_call: NA
j_call: TRBJ2-1
v_call: TRBV27
cdr3_aa: CASHGEGRTDNEQFF
cdr3_nt: TGTGCCAGCCACGGCGAGGGGAGGACCGACAATGAGCAGTTCTTC

clone_size: NA
d_call: TRBD2
j_call: TRBJ2-3
v_call: TRBV10-1
cdr3_aa: CASSQGLAVFSEDTQYF
cdr3_nt: TGCGCCAGCAGTCAAGGACTAGCGGTTTTTTCTGAAGATACGCAGTATTTT

clone_size: once
d_call: TRBD2
j_call: TRBJ2-1
v_call: TRBV6-1
cdr3_aa: CATEWTSGSMNEQFF
cdr3_nt: TGTGCCACCGAGTGGACTAGCGGGAGCATGAATGAGCAGTTCTTC

clone_size: NA
d_call: TRBD2
j_call: TRBJ2-3
v_call: TRBV9
cdr3_aa: CASSVGVGAGSTDTQYF
cdr3_nt: TGTGCCAGCAGCGTAGGGGTCGGAGCGGGAAGCACAGATACGCAGTATTTT

clone_size: NA
d_call: NA
j_call: TRBJ2-1
v_call: TRBV18
cdr3_aa: CASSPRSGPNEQFF
cdr3_nt: TGTGCCAGCTCACCGAGATCGGGACCCAATGAGCAGTTCTTC

clone_size: NA
d_call: TRBD2
j_call: TRBJ2-7
v_call: TRBV7-9
cdr3_aa: CASSRTSEGYEQYF
cdr3_nt: TGTGCCAGCAGCCGGACTAGCGAGGGGTACGAGCAGTACTTC

clone_size: NA
d_call: NA
j_call: TRBJ1-4
v_call: TRBV5-1
cdr3_aa: CASSSGDVGKLFF
cdr3_nt: TGCGCCAGCAGCTCAGGGGACGTCGGAAAACTGTTTTTT

clone_size: NA
d_call: NA
j_call: TRBJ2-3
v_call: TRBV7-9
cdr3_aa: CASSLQGYTQYF
cdr3_nt: TGTGCCAGCAGCTTACAGGGGTACACGCAGTATTTT

clone_size: few
d_call: NA
j_call: TRBJ1-5
v_call: TRBV28
cdr3_aa: CASSSGSNQPQHF
cdr3_nt: TGTGCCAGCAGTTCGGGCAGCAATCAGCCCCAGCATTTT

clone_size: NA
d_call: TRBD2
j_call: TRBJ2-1
v_call: TRBV7-3
cdr3_aa: CASSPSSGAELVF
cdr3_nt: TGTGCCAGCAGCCCCTCCAGCGGGGCCGAACTCGTCTTC

clone_size: NA
d_call: TRBD2
j_call: TRBJ2-5
v_call: TRBV6-4
cdr3_aa: CASSESSSGQETQYF
cdr3_nt: TGTGCCAGCAGTGAAAGTTCTAGCGGCCAAGAGACCCAGTACTTC

clone_size: NA
d_call: TRBD1
j_call: TRBJ2-3
v_call: TRBV7-3
cdr3_aa: CASSLYGTGSTDTQYF
cdr3_nt: TGTGCCAGCAGCTTATACGGGACAGGGAGCACAGATACGCAGTATTTT